The 8 T cell receptor beta chains given below trace back to one sample, sequenced in a study of cytomegalovirus exposure and HLA in healthy donors. PCR involved 60 Vbeta and 13 Jbeta primers. The table came from immunoSEQ multiplex PCR; TCRdb's copy has only in-frame clones and leaves some out. The sample lists 120,000 or so clones, more than 65% seen once, with 4% in the top ten. Sequencing was performed on PBMCs. The receptor set was obtained from a man in his late teens or twenties in good health and CMV-seropositive.

Concerning this clone itself: A read error may account for a junction end that differs from germline. This chain uses TRBV2 with TRBJ1-2; D gene uncertain. Germline CDR1 and CDR2: SNHLY and FYNNEI. This CDR3 contains 12 residues. In nucleotides, the CDR3 is TGTGCCGGCAGTATATTGAGAATTGGCTACACCTTC. Its translation: CAGSILRIGYTF.

The chain is built from TRBV5-4 and TRBJ1-1; a weak D match, TRBD1 (5 bases). The V gene lost 3 bases and the J gene lost 6 bases, with 12 bases spanning the gap. The germline V gene encodes CDR1 SGHNT and CDR2 YYREEE (reference sequence). CDR3 length equals 13 residues. The CDR3 spells CASSYSGVAEAFF. The CDR3, as DNA: TGTGCCAGCAGCTACTCGGGGGTCGCTGAAGCTTTCTTT.

The chain uses TRBV14 and TRBJ2-5; tentatively, D is TRBD1 (5 bases). The closer fit of TRBJ2-7 to the DNA end suggests the J call may be wrong. The germline gives CDR1 SGHDN, CDR2 FVKESK. The CDR3 loop spans 14 amino acids. The DNA for the CDR3 is TGTGCCAGCAGCCTTAGGACAACAACTACCGAGCAGTACTTC. Translating it yields CASSLRTTTTEQYF.

V and J are TRBV5-1 and TRBJ1-4; unclear D gene. The germline V and J ends were trimmed by 0 bases and 5 bases, with 11 bases remaining between them. The CDR3 sequence is 15 residues long. Germline values: CDR1 SGHRS, CDR2 YFSETQ. The CDR3 sequence: CASSLAMQKNEKLFF. The CDR3 region has the DNA TGCGCCAGCAGCTTGGCCATGCAGAAAAATGAAAAACTGTTTTTT.

The chain is built from TRBV4-1 and TRBJ2-7; 8 bases map to TRBD1. The CDR3 length is 18 residues. Germline trimming cut 0 bases from V and 4 bases from J; bases unmatched to any gene: 14. Germline assignment: CDR1 MGHRA and CDR2 YSYEKL. The CDR3 DNA reads as TGCGCCAGCAGCCAAGATAAGGTCCCGGGACAGGCTCTTTACGAGCAGTACTTC. This sequence encodes CASSQDKVPGQALYEQYF.

The table lists this clone with a count of one. The chain employs TRBV4-1 and TRBJ2-2; 11 bases line up with TRBD2. Germline CDR1 is MGHRA and CDR2 is YSYEKL. The ends lost 3 bases at V and 3 bases at J; junction bases unmatched: 12. The CDR3 contains 19 residues. The CDR3 DNA reads TGCGCCAGCAGCCACTTAAACCCGAGACTAGCGGGATACACCGGGGAGCTGTTTTTT. This gives the protein CASSHLNPRLAGYTGELFF.

The table lists this clone with a count of one. The CDR3 protein is CASSEAQSRVGYTF. Here the CDR3 DNA reads TGTGCCAGCAGTGAAGCGCAAAGCAGGGTCGGCTACACCTTC. J is TRBJ1-2 and V is TRBV2; a weak D match, TRBD1 (5 bases). Germline assignment: CDR1 SNHLY and CDR2 FYNNEI. V dropped 0 bases and J dropped 8 bases, with 13 bases sitting between them. The length of the CDR3 is 14 residues. The whole variable domain, filled in from reference TRBV2 and TRBJ1-2, reads EPEVTQTPSHQVTQMGQEVILRCVPISNHLYFYWYRQILGQKVEFLVSFYNNEISEKSEIFDDQFSVERPDGSNFTLKIRSTKLEDSAMYFCASSEAQSRVGYTFGSGTRLTVV.

This chain's CDR3 is CASSLTTGGLTEQYF. The CDR3 nucleotides are TGTGCCAGCAGTTTAACCACAGGGGGTTTAACCGAGCAGTACTTC. The chain is built from TRBV6-5 and TRBJ2-7, with TRBD1 matching 8 bases. Germline V CDR1 and CDR2: MNHEY, SVGAGI. The V gene end was trimmed by 4 bases and the J gene end by 6 bases; junction bases not matched to a gene: 11. The CDR3 sequence is 15 residues long.